This T cell receptor beta chain appears in the sequencing data of a study of T-cell reconstitution after alpha-beta-depleted transplantation in children. Study results and limitations: T-cell counts and diversity at one year following transplant were attributed mainly to newly produced T cells.

The authors prepared the TCRbeta library with unique molecular identifiers. TCRdb called the PCR reads again in MiXCR, with one record for every CDR3 protein. Of about 870,000 distinct CDR3 sequences detected, approximately 15% appear once; the ten largest clones hold approximately 5%. The V gene lost 4 bases and the J gene lost 4 bases, with 12 bases spanning the gap. The CDR3 spans 15 residues. From germline, CDR1 is KGHDR and CDR2 SFDVKD. This clonotype was picked up a small number of times. As yet, its antigen is unknown. This clonotype was obtained from a male patient younger than 18 who had a stem cell transplant for acute lymphoblastic leukemia, so the T cells may come from the graft donor. This chain joins TRBV24-1 and TRBJ2-2; D possibly corresponds to TRBD2 (6 bases). Material: PBMCs, mostly from graft donor cells, obtained 360 days after TCRalphabeta/CD19-depleted stem cell transplant. The CDR3 nucleotides read TGTGCCACCAGTGAGCTCTCACTAGCCACCGGGGAGCTGTTTTTT. Residues: CATSELSLATGELFF.